These 9 T cell receptor beta chains originate from one sample sequenced in a study of post-analysis software for immune sequencing data. General study findings and limits: The five TRBV segments detected at higher frequency in patients than in controls included TRBV5-6, TRBV5-1 and TRBV20-1.

The antigens for these receptors are not known. The authors incorporated unique molecular identifiers into the TCR beta cDNA libraries. MiXCR, applied by TCRdb to the PCR reads, yields one record per CDR3 protein. There are hundreds of thousands of distinct CDR3 sequences in the sample; around 44% occur only once, and roughly 1.8% lies in the top ten. Sequencing input: blood. These receptors were taken from a girl aged 10 to 17 with multiple sclerosis.

This clonotype showed up many times. The J gene is TRBJ2-7, the V gene TRBV7-2; D gene ambiguous. The germline V gene has CDR1 SGHTA and CDR2 FQGNSA. The CDR3 covers 11 residues. V lost 5 bases, J lost 0 bases, and 2 bases lay in between. The CDR3 DNA follows: TGTGCCAGCAGCGACTCCTACGAGCAGTACTTC. The encoded protein is CASSDSYEQYF.

This clonotype was detected a few times. The chain couples TRBV29-1 to TRBJ2-1; a possible D gene is TRBD2 (6 bases). The CDR3 length is 15 residues. The V gene's germline CDR1 is SQVTM and CDR2 ANQGSEA. Trimming pared 5 bases from V and 0 bases from J, leaving 14 bases between. The CDR3, as DNA: TGCAGCGTTCACCAGGCGGGAAGCTCCTACAATGAGCAGTTCTTC. Translated: CSVHQAGSSYNEQFF.

The gene calls are TRBV5-1 and TRBJ2-1; unclear D gene. V lost 4 bases to trimming and J lost 6 bases, with 11 bases between them. The CDR3 is made up of 13 amino acids. Germline CDR1 and CDR2: SGHRS and YFSETQ. Here the CDR3 reads CASSPIRPNEQFF. The CDR3 nucleotides read TGCGCCAGCAGCCCTATTAGACCCAATGAGCAGTTCTTC.

The sample holds a few counts of this clonotype. The chain joins TRBV4-1 to TRBJ1-2; D may be TRBD1 (6 bases). Germline V gives CDR1 MGHRA, CDR2 YSYEKL. Trimming left V 3 bases short and J 3 bases short, with 11 bases between. This CDR3 region has 14 residues. CDR3 sequence reads: CASSQGAGDYGYTF. The CDR3 bases are TGCGCCAGCAGCCAGGGGGCGGGAGACTATGGCTACACCTTC.

In this sample, this clonotype turned up a few times. The CDR3 coding sequence is TGTGCCAGCAGCCCCGGACTAGCGCAAAGCACAGATACGCAGTATTTT. Translating it yields CASSPGLAQSTDTQYF. The V call is TRBV5-5, the J call TRBJ2-3; TRBD2 aligns across 9 bases. V lost 4 bases to trimming and J lost 0 bases; unmatched junction nucleotides: 6. Germline assignment: CDR1 SGHKS and CDR2 YYEKEE (reference sequence). This CDR3 is built from 16 residues.

This clonotype was detected ten times or more. This chain joins TRBV7-8 and TRBJ2-3; 9 positions agree with TRBD1. Losses at the gene ends were 3 bases for V and 6 bases for J; bases not matched to a gene: 4. Germline values: CDR1 SGHVS, CDR2 FQNEAQ. The CDR3 is 14 amino acids. CDR3 region: CASSLDRGADTQYF. Written as DNA, the CDR3 is TGTGCCAGCAGCTTGGACAGGGGAGCGGATACGCAGTATTTT.

A few counts support this clonotype. This rearrangement joins TRBV12-3 or TRBV12-4 to TRBJ2-3, with a tentative D call TRBD2 (5 bases). V was trimmed by 5 bases and J by 4 bases, leaving 10 bases between them. This CDR3 region has 13 residues. The CDR3: CASSGGSPDTQYF. The DNA for the CDR3 is TGTGCCAGCAGTGGCGGGTCGCCAGATACGCAGTATTTT.

This clonotype came up many times. This chain connects TRBV12-3 or TRBV12-4 to TRBJ2-6; 11 positions match TRBD1. After removal of 2 bases from V and 1 base from J, the junction contained 1 base not matched to a gene. This CDR3 spans 17 amino acids. The CDR3 DNA is TGTGCCAGCAGTTTACGGGACAGGGGGTCTGGGGCCAACGTCCTGACTTTC. It encodes CASSLRDRGSGANVLTF.

As concerns this clonotype: The junction shows a germline mismatch at one end, possibly a read error. The gene calls are TRBV4-1 and TRBJ1-2; no clear D. Germline V gene lookup returns CDR1 MGHRA and CDR2 YSYEKL. This CDR3 is 15 amino acids long. CDR3 sequence: CASSQDGLPNYGYTF. The CDR3 region has the DNA TGCGCCAGCAGTCAAGACGGCCTACCTAACTATGGCTACACCTTC.